This record covers a single TCR beta chain. The CDR3 runs 16 residues. Germline-derived CDR1 and CDR2 are WNHNN and SYGVQD (reference sequence). The ends lost 3 bases at V and 0 bases at J; junction bases unmatched: 2. The sample is drawn from a study of control samples from healthy donors and cancer patients. TCRdb keeps only in-frame clones here, not all; method: immunoSEQ multiplex PCR. The sample lists hundreds of thousands of clones; roughly 82% were seen once. Sequencing used PBMCs. The rearrangement joins TRBV10-1 to TRBJ2-1; 10 bases line up with TRBD2. This sequence originates from an older woman with lung cancer. This chain's CDR3 is CASSDASGSSYNEQFF. The CDR3 DNA sequence: TGCGCCAGCAGTGATGCTAGCGGGAGCTCCTACAATGAGCAGTTCTTC.